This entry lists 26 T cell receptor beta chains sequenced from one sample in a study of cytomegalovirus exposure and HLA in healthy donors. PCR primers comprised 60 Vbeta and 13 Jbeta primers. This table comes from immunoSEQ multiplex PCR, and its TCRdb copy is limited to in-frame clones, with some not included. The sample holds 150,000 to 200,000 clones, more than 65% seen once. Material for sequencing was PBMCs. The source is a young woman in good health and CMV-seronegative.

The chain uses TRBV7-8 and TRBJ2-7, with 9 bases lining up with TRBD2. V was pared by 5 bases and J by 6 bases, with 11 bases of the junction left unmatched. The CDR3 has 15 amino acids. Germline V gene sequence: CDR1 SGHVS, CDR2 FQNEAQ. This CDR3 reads CASSPQAGGVGEQYF. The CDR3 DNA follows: TGTGCCAGCAGCCCCCAGGCGGGAGGGGTAGGCGAGCAGTACTTC. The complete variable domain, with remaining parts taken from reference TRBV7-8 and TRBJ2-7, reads GAGVSQSPRYKVAKRGQDVALRCDPISGHVSLFWYQQALGQGPEFLTYFQNEAQLDKSGLPSDRFFAERPEGSVSTLKIQRTQQEDSAVYLCASSPQAGGVGEQYFGPGTRLTVT.

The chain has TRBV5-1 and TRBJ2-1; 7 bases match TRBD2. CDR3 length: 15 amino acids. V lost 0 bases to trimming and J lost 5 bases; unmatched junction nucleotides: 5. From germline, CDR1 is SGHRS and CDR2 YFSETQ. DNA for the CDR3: TGCGCCAGCAGCTTGGGCGGGAGTGGAAACAATGAGCAGTTCTTC. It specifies CASSLGGSGNNEQFF.

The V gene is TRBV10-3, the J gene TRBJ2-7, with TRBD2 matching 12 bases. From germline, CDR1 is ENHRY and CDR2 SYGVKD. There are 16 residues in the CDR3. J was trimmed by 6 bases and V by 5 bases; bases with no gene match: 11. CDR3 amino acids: CAISSGLAGGPGEQYF. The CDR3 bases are TGTGCCATCAGTTCCGGTCTAGCGGGGGGGCCAGGCGAGCAGTACTTC.

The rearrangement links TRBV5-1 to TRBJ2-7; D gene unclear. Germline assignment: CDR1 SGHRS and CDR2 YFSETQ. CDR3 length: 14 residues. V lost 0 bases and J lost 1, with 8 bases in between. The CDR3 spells CASSLGGLSYEQYF. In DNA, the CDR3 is TGCGCCAGCAGCTTGGGCGGATTATCCTACGAGCAGTACTTC.

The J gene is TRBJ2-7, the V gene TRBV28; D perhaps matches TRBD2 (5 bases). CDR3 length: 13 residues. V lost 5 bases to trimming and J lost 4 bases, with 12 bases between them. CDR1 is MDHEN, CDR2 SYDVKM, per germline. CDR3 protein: CASSPRLLYEQYF. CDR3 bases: TGTGCCAGCAGTCCCCGACTATTGTACGAGCAGTACTTC.

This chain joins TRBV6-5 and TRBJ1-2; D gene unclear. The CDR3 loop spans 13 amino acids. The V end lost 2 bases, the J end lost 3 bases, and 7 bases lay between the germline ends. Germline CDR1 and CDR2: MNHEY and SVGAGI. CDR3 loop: CASSYASHYGYTF. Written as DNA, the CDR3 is TGTGCCAGCAGTTACGCCAGTCACTATGGCTACACCTTC.

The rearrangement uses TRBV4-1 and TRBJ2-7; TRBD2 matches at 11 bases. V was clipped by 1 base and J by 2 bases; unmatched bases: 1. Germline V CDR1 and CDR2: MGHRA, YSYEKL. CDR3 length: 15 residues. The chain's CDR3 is CASSQVLAGAYEQYF. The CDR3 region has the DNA TGCGCCAGCAGCCAAGTACTAGCGGGAGCCTACGAGCAGTACTTC.

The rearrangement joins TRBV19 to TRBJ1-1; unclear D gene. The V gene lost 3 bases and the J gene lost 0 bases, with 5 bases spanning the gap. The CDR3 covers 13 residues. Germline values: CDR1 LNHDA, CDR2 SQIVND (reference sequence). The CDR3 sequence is CASSMQVNTEAFF. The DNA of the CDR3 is TGTGCCAGTAGTATGCAGGTGAACACTGAAGCTTTCTTT.

The CDR3 spells CASSLGGQSFSGGYEQFF. In nucleotides, the CDR3 is TGCGCCAGCAGCTTGGGGGGACAGAGTTTTTCGGGCGGCTATGAGCAGTTCTTC. The chain links TRBV5-1 to TRBJ2-1; TRBD1 matches at 7 bases. The CDR3 length is 18 residues. Germline CDR1 reads SGHRS; CDR2 reads YFSETQ. Trimming cost V 0 bases and J 8 bases; bases outside gene matches: 17. Using reference TRBV5-1 and TRBJ2-1 for the parts outside the CDR3, the full variable domain is KAGVTQTPRYLIKTRGQQVTLSCSPISGHRSVSWYQQTPGQGLQFLFEYFSETQRNKGNFPGRFSGRQFSNSRSEMNVSTLELGDSALYLCASSLGGQSFSGGYEQFFGPGTRLTVL.

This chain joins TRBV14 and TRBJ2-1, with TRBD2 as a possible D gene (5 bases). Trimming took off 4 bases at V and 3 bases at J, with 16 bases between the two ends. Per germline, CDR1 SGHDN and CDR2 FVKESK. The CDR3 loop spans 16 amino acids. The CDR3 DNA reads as TGTGCCAGCAGCCGCCTCCGGGGTAGTAACTACAATGAGCAGTTCTTC. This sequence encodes CASSRLRGSNYNEQFF.

The CDR3 nucleotides are TGTGCCAGCAGGGAGGACAGGGGAGGGTACAATGAGCAGTTCTTC. As protein: CASREDRGGYNEQFF. The gene calls are TRBV7-3 and TRBJ2-1; 9 bases fit TRBD1. V lost 6 bases to trimming and J lost 4 bases; unmatched junction nucleotides: 7. Germline V lookup: CDR1 SGHTA, CDR2 FQGTGA. CDR3 length: 15 residues.

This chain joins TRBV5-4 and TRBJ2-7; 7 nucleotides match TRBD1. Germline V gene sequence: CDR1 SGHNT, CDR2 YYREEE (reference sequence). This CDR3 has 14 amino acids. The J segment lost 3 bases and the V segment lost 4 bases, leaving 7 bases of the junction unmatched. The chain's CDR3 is CASSEGQQYYEQYF. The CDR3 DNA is TGTGCCAGCAGCGAGGGACAGCAGTACTACGAGCAGTACTTC.

The CDR3 spells CASSLVAGPTDTQYF. DNA of the CDR3: TGTGCCAGCAGCTTAGTAGCGGGGCCGACAGATACGCAGTATTTT. The J gene is TRBJ2-3, the V gene TRBV7-6; 8 bases map to TRBD2. Trimming took 1 base from V and 3 from J; bases not matched to a gene: 3. Looked up from germline, CDR1 is SGHVS and CDR2 is FNYEAQ. CDR3 size: 15 residues.

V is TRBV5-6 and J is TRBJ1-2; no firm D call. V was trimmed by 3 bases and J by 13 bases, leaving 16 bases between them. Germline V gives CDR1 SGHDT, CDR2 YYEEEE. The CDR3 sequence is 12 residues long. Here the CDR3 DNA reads TGTGCCAGCAGCTGGTCGGGGTCCGGAGGCACCTTC. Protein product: CASSWSGSGGTF.

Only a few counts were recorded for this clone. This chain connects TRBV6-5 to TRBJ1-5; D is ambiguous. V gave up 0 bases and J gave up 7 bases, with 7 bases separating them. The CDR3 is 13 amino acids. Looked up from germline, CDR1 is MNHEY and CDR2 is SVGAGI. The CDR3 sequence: CASSYSGEQPQHF. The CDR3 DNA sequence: TGTGCCAGCAGTTACTCGGGCGAACAGCCCCAGCATTTT.

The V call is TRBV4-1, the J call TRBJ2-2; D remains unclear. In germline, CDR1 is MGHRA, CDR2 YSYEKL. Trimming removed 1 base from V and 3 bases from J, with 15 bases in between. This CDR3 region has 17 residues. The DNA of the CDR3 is TGCGCCAGCAGCCAAGGATATGGCAGGCTCGACACCGGGGAGCTGTTTTTT. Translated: CASSQGYGRLDTGELFF.

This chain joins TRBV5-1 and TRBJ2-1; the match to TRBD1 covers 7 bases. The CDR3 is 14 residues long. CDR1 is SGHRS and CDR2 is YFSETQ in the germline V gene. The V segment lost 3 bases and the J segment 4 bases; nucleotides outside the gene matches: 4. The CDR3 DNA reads TGCGCCAGCAGCTCCCCAGGGGGTTACAATGAGCAGTTCTTC. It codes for CASSSPGGYNEQFF.

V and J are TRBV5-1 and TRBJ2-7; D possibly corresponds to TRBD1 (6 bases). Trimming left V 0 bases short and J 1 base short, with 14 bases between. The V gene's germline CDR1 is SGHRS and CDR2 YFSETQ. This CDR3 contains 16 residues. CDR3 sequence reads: CASSLGGQGQSYEQYF. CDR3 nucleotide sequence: TGCGCCAGCAGCTTGGGCGGGCAGGGGCAATCCTACGAGCAGTACTTC.

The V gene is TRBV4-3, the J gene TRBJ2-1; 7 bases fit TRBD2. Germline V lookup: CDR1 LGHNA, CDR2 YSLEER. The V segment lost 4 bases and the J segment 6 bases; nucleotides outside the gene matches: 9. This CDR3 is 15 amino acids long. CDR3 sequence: CASSPETSWGNEQFF. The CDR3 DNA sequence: TGCGCCAGCAGCCCTGAGACTAGCTGGGGCAATGAGCAGTTCTTC.

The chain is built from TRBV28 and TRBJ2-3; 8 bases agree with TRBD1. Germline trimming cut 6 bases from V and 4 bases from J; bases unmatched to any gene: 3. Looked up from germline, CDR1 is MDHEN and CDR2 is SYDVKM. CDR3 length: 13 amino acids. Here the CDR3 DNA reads TGTGCCAGCAGGCTACAGGGGGCAGATACGCAGTATTTT. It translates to CASRLQGADTQYF.

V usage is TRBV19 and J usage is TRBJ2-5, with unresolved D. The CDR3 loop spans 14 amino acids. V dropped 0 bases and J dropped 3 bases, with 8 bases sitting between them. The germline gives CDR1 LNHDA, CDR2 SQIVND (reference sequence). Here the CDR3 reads CASSIEGQEETQYF. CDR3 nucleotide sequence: TGTGCCAGTAGTATAGAGGGCCAAGAAGAGACCCAGTACTTC.

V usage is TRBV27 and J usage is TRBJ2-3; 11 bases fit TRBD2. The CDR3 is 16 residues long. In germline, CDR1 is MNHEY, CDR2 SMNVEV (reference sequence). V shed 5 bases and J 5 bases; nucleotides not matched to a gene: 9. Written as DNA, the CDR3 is TGTGCCAGCAGTCCCTATAGCGGGAGGGGTTTAGATACGCAGTATTTT. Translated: CASSPYSGRGLDTQYF.

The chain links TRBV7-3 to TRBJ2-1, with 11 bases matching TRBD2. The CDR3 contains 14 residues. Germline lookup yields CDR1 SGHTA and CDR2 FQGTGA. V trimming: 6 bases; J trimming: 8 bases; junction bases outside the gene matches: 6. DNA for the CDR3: TGTGCCAGCAGTTTAGCGGGGGGGCCCGATGAGCAGTTCTTC. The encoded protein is CASSLAGGPDEQFF.

CDR3 region: CASSEEAGGLTDTQYF. Here the CDR3 DNA reads TGTGCCAGCAGTGAAGAGGCGGGAGGTTTGACAGATACGCAGTATTTT. This chain links TRBV2 with TRBJ2-3, with 8 bases identical to TRBD2. Trimming removed 1 base from V and 3 bases from J; junction bases left unmatched: 6. CDR1 is SNHLY and CDR2 is FYNNEI in the germline V gene. CDR3 length: 16 residues.

The CDR3 sequence: CASSFQGTGGVLGGYTF. The CDR3 nucleotides are TGTGCCAGCAGCTTCCAAGGGACAGGGGGCGTATTAGGAGGCTACACCTTC. The chain combines TRBV28 with TRBJ1-2, with 12 bases lining up with TRBD1. The CDR3 spans 17 residues. Germline trimming cut 6 bases from V and 8 bases from J; bases unmatched to any gene: 16. The V gene's germline CDR1 is MDHEN and CDR2 SYDVKM.

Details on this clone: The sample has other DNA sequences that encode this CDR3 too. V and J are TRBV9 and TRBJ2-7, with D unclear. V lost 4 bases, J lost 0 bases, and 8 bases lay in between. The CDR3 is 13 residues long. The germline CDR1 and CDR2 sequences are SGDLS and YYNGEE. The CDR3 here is CASSPPSSYEQYF. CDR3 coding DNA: TGTGCCAGCAGCCCACCGAGCTCCTACGAGCAGTACTTC.